These 7 T cell receptor beta chains came from one sample sequenced in a study of OX40 agonist ivuxolimab in advanced cancers. The library was generated by the immunoSEQ multiplex PCR assay. Entries here come from immuneACCESS through TCRdb and include only in-frame sequences with V and J called. Some clones fail to appear in such tables; in the studies checked, an unresolved V gene covers under half of the shortfall, and the cause of the remainder is unknown. The sample profile shows about 81,000 clones; 84% of them were found once. The biggest ten clones account for 6% to 8% of the sample. The sample here was CD4+ or CD8+ T cells sorted from blood, taken in a trial of the OX40 agonist ivuxolimab. These TCRs come from an adult with an advanced solid tumor such as melanoma, head and neck, liver or kidney cancer.

The chain links TRBV5-6 to TRBJ1-1; D not resolved. Germline-derived CDR1 and CDR2 are SGHDT and YYEEEE. The CDR3 consists of 14 residues. V was clipped by 6 bases and J by 3 bases, with 15 bases between them. The CDR3 nucleotides read TGTGCCAGCATCGGTGGATACGGTGACACTGAAGCTTTCTTT. Translation gives CASIGGYGDTEAFF.

This clone has a handful of counts. The chain recombines TRBV9 with TRBJ2-7; 7 positions match TRBD2. CDR1 is SGDLS and CDR2 is YYNGEE in the germline V gene. Trimming removed 7 bases from V and 3 bases from J; junction bases left unmatched: 4. This CDR3 is 12 amino acids long. The CDR3 sequence: CASGTTNYEQYF. The CDR3 DNA reads as TGTGCCAGCGGGACTACGAACTACGAGCAGTACTTC.

The rearrangement uses TRBV4-3 and TRBJ2-7, with 10 bases matching TRBD2. The length of the CDR3 is 17 residues. From germline, CDR1 is LGHNA and CDR2 YSLEER. V lost 0 bases and J lost 1; bases outside the gene matches: 6. CDR3 loop: CASSQETASGSSYEQYF. DNA of the CDR3: TGCGCCAGCAGCCAAGAGACGGCTAGCGGGAGTTCCTACGAGCAGTACTTC.

The J gene is TRBJ2-3, the V gene TRBV7-6; D unclear. This CDR3 has 13 residues. CDR1 and CDR2 (germline): SGHVS, FNYEAQ. With 1 base removed from V and 3 bases from J, the gap between germline ends came to 5 bases. CDR3 bases: TGTGCCAGCAGCTTAGATAGAACAGATACGCAGTATTTT. Amino acid sequence: CASSLDRTDTQYF.

J is TRBJ1-5 and V is TRBV19, with TRBD1 matching 10 bases. With 4 bases clipped from V and 4 bases from J, the junction kept 10 bases outside the gene matches. The CDR3 length is 17 residues. Per the germline V gene, CDR1 is LNHDA and CDR2 is SQIVND (reference sequence). The DNA for the CDR3 is TGTGCCAGTAGTAATGACAGGGGGCGATTGGGGAATCAGCCCCAGCATTTT. Translating it yields CASSNDRGRLGNQPQHF.

The V call is TRBV28, the J call TRBJ2-7; TRBD1 aligns across 8 bases. The CDR3 has 14 residues. V lost 5 bases and J lost 4; bases outside the gene matches: 7. In germline, CDR1 is MDHEN, CDR2 SYDVKM. CDR3 region: CASSPGQAPYEQYF. CDR3 coding DNA: TGTGCCAGCAGTCCGGGACAGGCGCCTTACGAGCAGTACTTC.

The chain combines TRBV7-2 with TRBJ2-1; maybe TRBD1 (7 bases). The CDR3 extends over 13 amino acids. Germline CDR1 reads SGHTA; CDR2 reads FQGNSA. Trimming removed 10 bases at V and 7 bases at J, with 17 bases between. CDR3 amino acids: CATSRQGGNEQFF. For the CDR3, the DNA is TGTGCCACAAGTAGGCAGGGGGGAAATGAGCAGTTCTTC.